This T cell receptor beta chain derives from a study of cytomegalovirus exposure and HLA in healthy donors. The PCR was carried out with 60 Vbeta primers and 13 Jbeta primers. Repertoires were generated with immunoSEQ multiplex PCR, while TCRdb's copy carries only in-frame clones and drops some. The sample has almost 200,000 clones, roughly four fifths seen once. The trim removed 3 bases at V and 7 bases at J, leaving 8 bases unmatched. The V gene's germline CDR1 is MNHEY and CDR2 SMNVEV (reference sequence). The CDR3 length is 15 residues. Sequenced material: PBMCs. The V call is TRBV27, the J call TRBJ2-1, with 8 bases matching TRBD2. This clonotype was obtained from a young man in good health and CMV-seronegative. CDR3 protein: CASSFGSGRTNEQFF. DNA of the CDR3: TGTGCCAGCAGTTTCGGCAGCGGGAGAACGAATGAGCAGTTCTTC.